Listed here are 18 T cell receptor beta chains from one sample, sequenced in a study of blood T cell repertoires in COVID-19 (dated by TCRdb to about 2020). The library was made by the immunoSEQ multiplex PCR assay. TCRdb limited this immuneACCESS table to in-frame rearrangements with V and J called. A share of clones is missing; checked studies link under half to unresolved V genes, and the rest is unexplained. The sample contains about 130,000 clones, around 80% of them found a single time. The top ten clonotypes cover around 4.1% of the sample. Source material: peripheral blood. Receptors originate from a woman aged 50 to 65 with acute or convalescent COVID-19.

The chain has TRBV4-1 and TRBJ2-4; TRBD2 is a possible D gene (5 bases). This CDR3 is built from 14 residues. Trimming took 6 bases from V and 2 from J, leaving 11 bases between them. Per germline, CDR1 MGHRA and CDR2 YSYEKL. The CDR3 sequence: CASSGGNTKNIQYF. The CDR3 coding sequence is TGCGCCAGCAGTGGAGGAAACACCAAAAACATTCAGTACTTC.

This rearrangement joins TRBV7-5 to TRBJ1-5. TRBV7-5 is assigned pseudogene status. The CDR3 length is 14 residues. Here the CDR3 reads CARKTQFSNQPQHF. The DNA of the CDR3 is TGTGCCAGAAAGACTCAGTTCAGCAATCAGCCCCAGCATTTT.

This clone was seen more than once but under ten times. The rearrangement uses TRBV6-5 and TRBJ2-2; a weak D match, TRBD1 (5 bases). The CDR3 has 15 amino acids. Trimming took off 8 bases at V and 6 bases at J, with 19 bases between the two ends. Germline CDR1 MNHEY, CDR2 SVGAGI. CDR3 residues: CASGWGVWAPGELFF. DNA of the CDR3: TGTGCCAGCGGATGGGGCGTCTGGGCCCCCGGGGAGCTGTTTTTT.

V and J are TRBV25-1 and TRBJ2-2; weak D call: TRBD1 (5 bases). V was shortened by 4 bases and J by 4 bases, with 13 bases between the two germline ends. Germline V gene data show CDR1 as MGHDK and CDR2 as SYGVNS. This CDR3 has 15 amino acids. The DNA for the CDR3 is TGTGCCAGCAGTGGACAGTCGGTGGGCACCGGGGAGCTGTTTTTT. Its translation: CASSGQSVGTGELFF. Supplemented by reference TRBV25-1 and TRBJ2-2, the full variable domain reads EADIYQTPRYLVIGTGKKITLECSQTMGHDKMYWYQQDPGMELHLIHYSYGVNSTEKGDLSSESTVSRIRTEHFPLTLESARPSHTSQYLCASSGQSVGTGELFFGEGSRLTVL.

The V call is TRBV28, the J call TRBJ2-3, with 8 nucleotides matching TRBD2. This CDR3 contains 16 residues. The J segment lost 6 bases and the V segment lost 5 bases, leaving 13 bases of the junction unmatched. Germline V gives CDR1 MDHEN, CDR2 SYDVKM. The CDR3 loop is CASSPAGTTGGDTQYF. DNA of the CDR3: TGTGCCAGCAGTCCCGCCGGGACCACGGGGGGGGATACGCAGTATTTT.

This chain connects TRBV3-1 (or the pseudogene TRBV3-2) to TRBJ2-2; 14 bases are a match to TRBD2. The V segment lost 4 bases and the J segment 0 bases; nucleotides outside the gene matches: 7. Germline CDR1 reads LGHDT; CDR2 reads YNNKEL (reference sequence). The CDR3 contains 19 residues. The CDR3 loop reads CASSPRLAGGESNTGELFF. Written as DNA, the CDR3 is TGTGCCAGCAGCCCCCGACTAGCGGGGGGGGAGTCGAACACCGGGGAGCTGTTTTTT.

The chain carries TRBV29-1 and TRBJ2-7; 10 positions agree with TRBD2. The CDR3 has 13 residues. The V segment lost 7 bases and the J segment 4 bases; nucleotides outside the gene matches: 7. Germline CDR1 reads SQVTM; CDR2 reads ANQGSEA. Here the CDR3 DNA reads TGCAGCGGTGCACTAGCGGGAAGGTACGAGCAGTACTTC. As protein: CSGALAGRYEQYF.

The chain uses TRBV14 and TRBJ2-4; the match to TRBD1 covers 7 bases. Per the germline V gene, CDR1 is SGHDN and CDR2 is FVKESK. The CDR3 length is 13 residues. J was trimmed by 7 bases and V by 5 bases; bases with no gene match: 5. The CDR3 region is CASSSMTGNIQYF. The CDR3 coding sequence is TGTGCCAGCAGCAGTATGACAGGGAACATTCAGTACTTC.

The chain combines TRBV5-6 with TRBJ2-3, with a tentative D call TRBD2 (7 bases). CDR3 size: 13 residues. CDR1 and CDR2 (germline): SGHDT, YYEEEE. V lost 4 bases to trimming and J lost 5 bases, with 11 bases between them. CDR3 residues: CASSPGGLDTQYF. CDR3 sequence (DNA): TGTGCCAGCAGCCCCGGGGGGCTAGATACGCAGTATTTT.

This chain links TRBV5-1 with TRBJ2-5; 12 bases agree with TRBD2. This CDR3 region has 17 residues. Trimming removed 4 bases from V and 4 bases from J; junction bases left unmatched: 11. Germline CDR1 reads SGHRS; CDR2 reads YFSETQ. The CDR3 nucleotides are TGCGCCAGCAGCAAGACTCCTAGCGGGAGGGGGTTAGAGACCCAGTACTTC. Protein product: CASSKTPSGRGLETQYF.

The chain combines TRBV5-1 with TRBJ2-1; TRBD2 aligns across 14 bases. The V gene's germline CDR1 is SGHRS and CDR2 YFSETQ. This CDR3 comprises 13 residues. J gave up 9 bases and V 7 bases, and 3 bases lay outside the gene matches. The CDR3 coding sequence is TGCGCCAGCGCCGGGACTAGCGGGAGTGAGCAGTTCTTC. Encoded protein: CASAGTSGSEQFF.

The V and J genes are TRBV5-1 and TRBJ2-7, with D possibly matching TRBD1 (6 bases). The CDR3 is made up of 15 amino acids. Germline CDR1 reads SGHRS; CDR2 reads YFSETQ. V lost 4 bases and J 6 bases, leaving 20 bases between the germline ends. CDR3 coding DNA: TGCGCCAGCAGCCCTCAATCGGGGACACAGGCCGAGCAGTACTTC. Protein sequence: CASSPQSGTQAEQYF.

In this sample, this clone turned up a few times. V is TRBV4-1 and J is TRBJ2-1; D is uncertain. This CDR3 comprises 14 residues. V gave up 2 bases and J gave up 7 bases, with 12 bases separating them. Germline assignment: CDR1 MGHRA and CDR2 YSYEKL. In DNA form, the CDR3 reads TGCGCCAGCAGCCAACCTTTTAGCCGAAATGAGCAGTTCTTC. Its translation: CASSQPFSRNEQFF.

CDR3 sequence: CSVNGESSSTDTQYF. In nucleotides, the CDR3 is TGCAGCGTAAACGGGGAATCCTCTAGCACAGATACGCAGTATTTT. V and J are TRBV29-1 and TRBJ2-3; tentatively, D is TRBD2 (5 bases). The CDR3 sequence is 15 residues long. CDR1 SQVTM and CDR2 ANQGSEA come from the germline V gene. V was shortened by 6 bases and J by 0 bases, with 16 bases between the two germline ends.

This chain uses TRBV2 with TRBJ1-5, with 7 positions matching TRBD1. The junction had 7 bases not matched to a gene; V was cut back by 5 bases and J by 6 bases. Germline values: CDR1 SNHLY, CDR2 FYNNEI. The CDR3 loop spans 14 amino acids. The CDR3 DNA is TGTGCCAGCAGTCCATGGGACAGAACTCAGCCCCAGCATTTT. Its translation: CASSPWDRTQPQHF.

The chain couples TRBV9 to TRBJ2-1; a weak D match, TRBD2 (6 bases). The CDR3 sequence is 12 residues long. Per the germline V gene, CDR1 is SGDLS and CDR2 is YYNGEE. V lost 3 bases to trimming and J lost 9 bases, with 10 bases between them. CDR3 nucleotide sequence: TGTGCCAGCAGCGCGCAGACTAGTGAGCAGTTCTTC. Its protein product is CASSAQTSEQFF.

V usage is TRBV19 and J usage is TRBJ1-1; D is unclear. Deletions cut 0 bases from V and 1 base from J, with 12 bases between. CDR3 length: 16 residues. CDR1 is LNHDA and CDR2 is SQIVND in the germline V gene (reference sequence). The CDR3: CASSIEPGRPNTEAFF. The DNA for the CDR3 is TGTGCCAGTAGTATAGAACCGGGGAGGCCGAACACTGAAGCTTTCTTT.

The chain joins TRBV19 to TRBJ1-2; 7 positions agree with TRBD1. CDR3 length: 16 residues. Losses at the gene ends were 0 bases for V and 6 bases for J; bases not matched to a gene: 10. Germline V gene sequence: CDR1 LNHDA, CDR2 SQIVND (reference sequence). This CDR3 reads CASSIEALTGKNGYTF. Here the CDR3 DNA reads TGTGCCAGTAGTATAGAGGCTTTGACAGGGAAGAATGGCTACACCTTC.